This T cell receptor beta chain originates from a study of T cell repertoires in cytomegalovirus infection. This CDR3 has 11 residues. Germline V gene sequence: CDR1 SGHNT, CDR2 YYREEE (reference sequence). Trimming stripped 9 bases from V and 8 bases from J, with 14 bases between. TCRdb reanalysed the reads using MiXCR and keeps one entry per CDR3 protein. The top ten clones hold 12% of a sample with a few hundred thousand distinct CDR3 sequences, about 17% of them seen once. This receptor was identified in a human donor in good health (CMV status not recorded). Some clones in this sample may be carry-over from other donors' samples. V and J are TRBV5-4 and TRBJ1-2; unclear D gene. What was sequenced was PBMCs. CDR3 region: CAIPDLEGYTF. For the CDR3, the DNA is TGTGCCATTCCGGACCTAGAGGGCTACACCTTC.